This T cell receptor (beta chain) was recovered during a study of cytomegalovirus exposure and HLA in healthy donors. Overall study findings and caveats: Under in vitro conditions, a few CMV-associated chains were confirmed as specific for CMV antigens. Reports indicated that the classifier achieved high specificity and sensitivity in diagnosing cytomegalovirus status.

These donors, healthy bone marrow donors, were studied. Amplification used 60 Vbeta primers and 13 Jbeta primers. Measured with immunoSEQ multiplex PCR; TCRdb has only the in-frame clones, and not every one. The sample is made up of under 200,000 clones, and the top ten hold roughly 6.7% of it. A note on this clone: Its cognate antigen is unknown.

The V end lost 0 bases, the J end lost 10 bases, and 14 bases lay between the germline ends. The CDR3 is 14 residues long. The germline V gene encodes CDR1 SGHRS and CDR2 YFSETQ. This clonotype originated in a man under 40 in good health and CMV-seronegative. The sequenced sample consisted of PBMCs. The gene calls are TRBV5-1 and TRBJ2-1, with D uncertain. CDR3 sequence reads: CASSLAVGVGEQFF. CDR3 in DNA: TGCGCCAGCAGCTTGGCCGTGGGTGTCGGGGAGCAGTTCTTC.